Below, one TCR beta chain is given with its context. This sample is part of a study of T cell changes during pregnancy in multiple sclerosis. The CDR3 is 16 amino acids. Germline CDR1 is SGHRS and CDR2 is YFSETQ. The ends were cut back, 1 base at V and 0 bases at J, with 13 bases in the middle. Sequenced by immunoSEQ multiplex PCR; TCRdb stores in-frame clones only, minus some. The sample lists roughly 120,000 clones, 80% to 95% occurring once. Source: peripheral blood, taken in the third trimester of pregnancy. The chain uses TRBV5-1 and TRBJ1-1, with a weak D call TRBD1 (6 bases). The sequence came from a female donor with multiple sclerosis, enrolled in a pregnancy study. The CDR3 DNA reads as TGCGCCAGCAGCTTGTCGGGGGGCCCCGTGAACACTGAAGCTTTCTTT. It translates to CASSLSGGPVNTEAFF.